The rows below give T cell receptor beta chains drawn from one sample of a study of control samples from healthy donors and cancer patients. Produced via immunoSEQ multiplex PCR; TCRdb's table is partial and in-frame only. Of 45,000 to 55,000 clones listed, over 90% are singletons. Sequencing used PBMCs. These TCRs come from a woman aged 45-65 years with head and neck cancer. Both conserved end residues are part of each CDR3. Expanded clones are given a class, and other clones once, few, many or no size at all.

TRBJ2-3 | NA | TRBV4-1 | CASSQVFRDHTDTQYF
TRBJ1-2 | NA | TRBV11-2 | CASSPDRGGYGYTF
TRBJ1-5 | once | TRBV6-5 | CASSSPWGGQPQHF
TRBJ1-2 | NA | TRBV6-5 | CASSRDRANYGYTF
TRBJ2-3 | NA | TRBV7-2 | CASSLVQGDTQYF
TRBJ1-1 | NA | TRBV24-1 | CATSDSGDVNTEAFF
TRBJ1-2 | NA | TRBV28 | CASSPYDRGGGVSYGYTF
TRBJ1-4 | NA | TRBV6-5 | CASSYSYNSAEEKLFF
TRBJ1-3 | NA | TRBV11-2 | CASSLYRGSGNTIYF
TRBJ1-2 | NA | TRBV29-1 | CSVGAGQTYGYTF
TRBJ1-1 | NA | TRBV5-1 | CASSLEQGITEAFF
TRBJ2-7 | NA | TRBV19 | CASSIRAGGRGPAYEQYF
TRBJ2-3 | NA | TRBV18 | CASSPGRQASTDTQYF
TRBJ1-5 | NA | TRBV30 | CAWSVQVNQPQHF
TRBJ2-3 | once | TRBV5-1 | CASNRGQADTQYF
TRBJ2-2 | NA | TRBV30 | CAWTGRLLGELFF
TRBJ1-4 | NA | TRBV11-2 | CASSSAQGLFF
TRBJ1-3 | few | TRBV3-1/TRBV3-2 | CASSGNTIYF
TRBJ1-5 | NA | TRBV19 | CASREDGLNQPQHF
TRBJ1-2 | NA | TRBV2 | CASSYLGHGYTF
TRBJ1-2 | few | TRBV3-1/TRBV3-2 | CASSDWTGGHPVNGYTF
TRBJ1-1 | NA | TRBV19 | CASSMLRSNTEAFF
TRBJ2-2 | NA | TRBV5-1 | CASSLRPGVNTGELFF
TRBJ2-3 | NA | TRBV7-2 | CASSYTGLAGGPEDTQYF
TRBJ1-1 | NA | TRBV5-6 | CASSLRSTGGVIEAFF
TRBJ2-2 | NA | TRBV6-5 | CASRSAGTGELFF
TRBJ1-1 | NA | TRBV30 | CAWSVLGTVNTEAFF
TRBJ2-7 | NA | TRBV7-7 | CASSSLLAGGMGEQYF
TRBJ2-1 | NA | TRBV9 | CASSVGLAGGPSYNEQFF
TRBJ1-1 | NA | TRBV18 | CASSQGAGNTEAFF
TRBJ2-1 | NA | TRBV28 | CASSVMRTGDPRVDNEQFF
TRBJ1-5 | NA | TRBV30 | CAWSVVGTNQPQHF
TRBJ2-5 | NA | TRBV10-3 | CAISDSGGSQETQYF
TRBJ1-6 | NA | TRBV4-3 | CASSQEVQLLNSPLHF
TRBJ2-5 | NA | TRBV5-1 | CASSLATLAGMAETQYF
TRBJ2-7 | NA | TRBV5-6 | CASSHINTFSSYEQYF
TRBJ1-4 | NA | TRBV18 | CASSPPGDEKLFF
TRBJ1-1 | NA | TRBV28 | CASSGQGPEAFF
TRBJ2-1 | NA | TRBV18 | CASSREGLAGGPRNEQFF
TRBJ2-7 | NA | TRBV2 | CASSEADLSYEQYF
TRBJ1-3 | NA | TRBV7-2 | CASSFSGVGSGNTIYF
TRBJ2-5 | NA | TRBV2 | CASSEGSRQGYETQYF
TRBJ1-6 | NA | TRBV3-1/TRBV3-2 | CASSQRQLNSPLHF
TRBJ1-1 | NA | TRBV2 | CASSADEHTEAFF
TRBJ2-3 | NA | TRBV11-3 | CASSPGGVTDTQYF
TRBJ2-7 | NA | TRBV12-3/TRBV12-4 | CASSLGSSYEQYF
TRBJ2-7 | NA | TRBV6-5 | CASSSWTGATSEQYF
TRBJ1-1 | NA | TRBV6-6 | CASKGSTTGTEAFF
TRBJ2-3 | NA | TRBV28 | CASSSILDTQYF
TRBJ2-3 | NA | TRBV5-1 | CASSLGRGSTDTQYF
TRBJ2-7 | NA | TRBV5-1 | CASSLEAGVLSYEQYF
TRBJ2-3 | NA | TRBV5-1 | CASSWGAADTDTQYF
TRBJ1-6 | NA | TRBV2 | CASGPARGNSPLHF
TRBJ1-2 | once | TRBV30 | CAWRGQGGVNYGYTF
TRBJ2-6 | NA | TRBV5-8 | CASSQNRAGWGVLTF
TRBJ2-1 | few | TRBV4-1 | CASSHYHIVWARGNNEQFF
TRBJ1-6 | NA | TRBV4-1 | CASSRTRGYSYNSPLHF
TRBJ2-1 | NA | TRBV5-1 | CASSLPGLRSYNEQFF
TRBJ2-1 | NA | TRBV3-1/TRBV3-2 | CASSQGDGEQFF